Listed below are T cell receptor beta chains from one sample, sequenced in a study of cytomegalovirus exposure and HLA in healthy donors. Assay used: immunoSEQ multiplex PCR; TCRdb lists only in-frame clones, some missing. The table lists 130,000 or so clones, less than 85% of them singletons. The sample consisted of PBMCs. Source of these receptors: a woman aged 40 to 50 in good health and CMV-seropositive. The conserved cysteine and the conserved F or W are not part of the CDR3 here. The size entry is marked missing in some rows and otherwise reads once, few, many or a size class.

V,size,CDR3
TRBV5-4,once,ASSLNGGGYTEAF
TRBV7-2,-,ASSLDRGVNEKLF
TRBV30,-,AWSSQGGGDTQY
TRBV7-6,few,ASSPRIAVNTEAF
TRBV2,-,ASTSPGQGDNYGYT
TRBV19,-,ASSEVVNTEAF
TRBV13,-,ASSVRALDMNTEAF
TRBV4-1,-,ASSHPAGELF
TRBV18,-,ASSPTNGSTDTQY
TRBV7-8,-,ASSLGTGTSVAGEQF
TRBV28,once,ASSYLDRDGVWV
TRBV4-2,-,ASSQLGPGDAGELF
TRBV9,-,ASSVEGQGVNEAF
TRBV6-5,-,ASSRQGAGNQPQH
TRBV10-3,-,AISGDRGHQPQH
TRBV5-3,-,ARSTNRAPAGYQPQH
TRBV27,few,ASSLLGISNQPQH
TRBV5-1,-,ASSGRDRGYRVIDTQY
TRBV7-3,few,ASSLTGGNTEAF